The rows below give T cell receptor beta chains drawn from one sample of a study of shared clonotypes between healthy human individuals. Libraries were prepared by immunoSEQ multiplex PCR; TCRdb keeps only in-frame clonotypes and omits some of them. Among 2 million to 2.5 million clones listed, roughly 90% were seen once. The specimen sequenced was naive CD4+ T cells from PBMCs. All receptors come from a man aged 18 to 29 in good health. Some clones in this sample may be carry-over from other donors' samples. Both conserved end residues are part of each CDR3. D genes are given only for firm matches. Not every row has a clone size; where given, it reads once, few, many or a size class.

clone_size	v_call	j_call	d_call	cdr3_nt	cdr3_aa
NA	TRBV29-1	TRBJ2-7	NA	TGCAGCGTCTCTACTAGTAACTACGAGCAGTACTTC	CSVSTSNYEQYF
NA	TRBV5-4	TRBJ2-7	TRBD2	TGTGCCAGCAGCTTGGCAGGACTAGCGATCTACGAGCAGTACTTC	CASSLAGLAIYEQYF
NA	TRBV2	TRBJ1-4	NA	TGTGCCAGCAGTGAGGGGGCACCCCGGCCTGAAAAACTGTTTTTT	CASSEGAPRPEKLFF
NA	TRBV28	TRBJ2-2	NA	TGTGCCAGCAGTTTGACAGGCTTTAACACCGGGGAGCTGTTTTTT	CASSLTGFNTGELFF
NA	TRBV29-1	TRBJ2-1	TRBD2	TGCAGCGTTACACACAGGGTGTGGGTAGCGGGAGTAAACTACAATGAGCAGTTCTTC	CSVTHRVWVAGVNYNEQFF
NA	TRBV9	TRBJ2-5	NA	TGTGCCAGCAGCGTAGGAGTTAGCCGGGGAGTCAGGGAGACCCAGTACTTC	CASSVGVSRGVRETQYF
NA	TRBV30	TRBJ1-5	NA	TGTGCCTGGAGTCTGGGGCTAGAGCAGCCCCAGCATTTT	CAWSLGLEQPQHF
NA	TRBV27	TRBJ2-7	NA	TGTGCCAGCAATTCCAGGCCAGGATCGTATAGCGAGCAGTACTTC	CASNSRPGSYSEQYF
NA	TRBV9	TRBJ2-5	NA	TGTGCCAGCAGCGTAGGCTACGGGCAAGAGACCCAGTACTTC	CASSVGYGQETQYF
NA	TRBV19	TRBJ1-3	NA	TGTGCCAGTAGTATCAATTTTGGCAGCATTCTCTCTGGAAACACCATATATTTT	CASSINFGSILSGNTIYF
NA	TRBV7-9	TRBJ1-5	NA	TGTGCCAGCAGCGCCGAGGGGAATCAGCCCCAGCATTTT	CASSAEGNQPQHF
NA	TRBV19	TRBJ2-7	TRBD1	TGTGCCAGTAGTAGCACAGGGGACCCGCGTGGGGAGCAGTACTTC	CASSSTGDPRGEQYF
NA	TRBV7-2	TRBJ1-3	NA	TGTGCCAGCAGCTTACTCCAGGCTGGAAACACCATATATTTT	CASSLLQAGNTIYF
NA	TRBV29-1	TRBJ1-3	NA	TGCAGCGTCGCAACAGTGACCTCTGGAAACACCATATATTTT	CSVATVTSGNTIYF
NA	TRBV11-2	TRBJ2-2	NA	TGTGCCAGCAGCTTCCGGGACGCCACCGGGGAGCTGTTTTTT	CASSFRDATGELFF
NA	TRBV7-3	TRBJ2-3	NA	TGTGCCAGCAGCTTTTCGGCGGGAAGCACAGATACGCAGTATTTT	CASSFSAGSTDTQYF
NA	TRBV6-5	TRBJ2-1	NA	TGTGCCAGCTGTCGAAGGGAATCGGTGGGGAATGAGCAGTTCTTC	CASCRRESVGNEQFF
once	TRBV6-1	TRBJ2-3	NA	NA	CASSEILAQAQYF
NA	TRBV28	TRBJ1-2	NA	TGTGCCAGCAGTTCCCCCCCGGGAGCCCCTGGGGGCTATGGCTACACCTTC	CASSSPPGAPGGYGYTF
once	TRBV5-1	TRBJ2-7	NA	TGCGCCAGCAGCTCCGGGACGGGTACCTACGAGCAGTACTTC	CASSSGTGTYEQYF
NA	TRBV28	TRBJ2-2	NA	TGTGCCAGCACCCTCACGCGCAGGGGTCCCGGGGAGCTGTTTTTT	CASTLTRRGPGELFF
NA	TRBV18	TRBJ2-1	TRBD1	TGTGCCAGCTCACCAACCGGACAGGTGACCTACAATGAGCAGTTCTTC	CASSPTGQVTYNEQFF
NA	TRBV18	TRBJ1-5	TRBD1	TGTGCCAGCTCCCCCGGGACAGGCACCAGAGGCAATCAGCCCCAGCATTTT	CASSPGTGTRGNQPQHF
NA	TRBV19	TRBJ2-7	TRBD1	TGTGCCAGTAGTATAGATAGGGGGCAGTCCTACGAGCAGTACTTC	CASSIDRGQSYEQYF
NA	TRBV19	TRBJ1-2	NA	TGTGCCAGTAGTATAGACAGGGAGGTTTATGGCTACACCTTC	CASSIDREVYGYTF
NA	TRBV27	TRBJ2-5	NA	TGTGCCAGCAGTCTACAGGGTGCGGAGACCCAGTACTTC	CASSLQGAETQYF
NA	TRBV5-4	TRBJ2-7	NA	TGTGCCAGCATGCTTTGGGGCACCTACGAGCAGTACTTC	CASMLWGTYEQYF
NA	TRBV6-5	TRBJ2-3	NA	TGTGCCAGCAGTTACTCCCCCCTCGAGTTTCGATATACGCAGTATTTT	CASSYSPLEFRYTQYF
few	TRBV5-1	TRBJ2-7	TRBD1	TGCGCCAGCAGCTATCCGGGACAGGGAGAAAGCGAGCAGTACTTC	CASSYPGQGESEQYF